What follows are 10 T cell receptor beta chains derived from one specimen sequenced in a study of OX40 agonist ivuxolimab in advanced cancers. The data were produced by immunoSEQ multiplex PCR, yet TCRdb's version contains in-frame clones alone and is incomplete. The sample lists roughly 69,000 clones, more than 80% seen once, with less than 6% in the top ten. The sample in question was CD4+ or CD8+ T cells sorted from blood, obtained in a trial of the OX40 agonist ivuxolimab. The receptors derive from an adult with an advanced solid tumor such as melanoma, head and neck, liver or kidney cancer.

In its sample, this clone was seen a few times. The genes are TRBV18 and TRBJ1-1; D uncertain. Between the trimmed V and J ends, which lost 3 bases and 0 bases, there was a span of 8 bases. The CDR3 has 14 amino acids. Germline V gene lookup returns CDR1 KGHSH and CDR2 LQKENI. In DNA form, the CDR3 reads TGTGCCAGCTCACCGTCTTCAGTGAACACTGAAGCTTTCTTT. Protein sequence: CASSPSSVNTEAFF.

The rearrangement joins TRBV19 to TRBJ1-2; D is perhaps TRBD1 (6 bases). Germline CDR1 LNHDA, CDR2 SQIVND (reference sequence). Trimming took off 6 bases at V and 3 bases at J, with 8 bases between the two ends. The CDR3 is made up of 12 amino acids. CDR3 bases: TGTGCCAGTAGCAGGACAGACTATGGCTACACCTTC. Protein: CASSRTDYGYTF.

The V and J genes are TRBV7-2 and TRBJ2-1; 7 nucleotides agree with TRBD2. V lost 3 bases and J lost 5; bases outside the gene matches: 10. The CDR3 has 16 amino acids. Germline V gene lookup returns CDR1 SGHTA and CDR2 FQGNSA. DNA of the CDR3: TGTGCCAGCAGCTTCCCCCTAGGGCTAGCGGACAATGAGCAGTTCTTC. Translating gives CASSFPLGLADNEQFF. Using reference TRBV7-2 and TRBJ2-1 for the parts outside the CDR3, the full variable domain is GAGVSQSPSNKVTEKGKDVELRCDPISGHTALYWYRQSLGQGLEFLIYFQGNSAPDKSGLPSDRFSAERTGGSVSTLTIQRTQQEDSAVYLCASSFPLGLADNEQFFGPGTRLTVL.

V and J are TRBV5-4 and TRBJ2-7, with D perhaps given as TRBD1 or TRBD2 (5 bases each). The CDR3 has 15 amino acids. The germline V gene has CDR1 SGHNT and CDR2 YYREEE (reference sequence). Deletions cut 4 bases from V and 6 bases from J, with 20 bases between. The chain's CDR3 is CASSRHSGTPSEQYF. The CDR3 region has the DNA TGTGCCAGCAGCCGACATTCCGGGACCCCATCCGAGCAGTACTTC.

Only one count was recorded for this clone. V and J are TRBV5-4 and TRBJ2-3; D is tentatively TRBD1 or TRBD2 (5 bases each). The CDR3 has 13 residues. Looked up from germline, CDR1 is SGHNT and CDR2 is YYREEE (reference sequence). Trimming removed 4 bases at V and 2 bases at J, with 8 bases between. The CDR3 DNA sequence: TGTGCCAGCAGCCGGGACGCCACAGATACGCAGTATTTT. This translates into CASSRDATDTQYF.

This clone came up once. V gene TRBV30 combines with J gene TRBJ2-1; tentative D call: TRBD2 (5 bases). V was clipped by 0 bases and J by 6 bases, with 9 bases between them. Per the germline V gene, CDR1 is GTSNPN and CDR2 is SVGIG (reference sequence). The CDR3 loop spans 13 amino acids. The CDR3 DNA reads TGTGCCTGGAGTGTTATAGAGGGCAATGAGCAGTTCTTC. It codes for CAWSVIEGNEQFF.

The chain links TRBV4-2 to TRBJ1-4; TRBD1 is a possible D gene (5 bases). Deletions cut 1 base from V and 2 bases from J, with 14 bases between. Germline V gene sequence: CDR1 LGHNA, CDR2 YNFKEQ. The CDR3 is 17 amino acids. The CDR3 protein is CASSQVKGPATNEKLFF. In DNA form, the CDR3 reads TGTGCCAGCAGCCAAGTCAAGGGGCCTGCTACTAATGAAAAACTGTTTTTT.

V is TRBV7-9 and J is TRBJ2-7; 9 positions match TRBD2. CDR1 and CDR2 from the germline V gene are SEHNR and FQNEAQ (reference sequence). This CDR3 has 15 amino acids. Unmatched junction bases numbered 5, after V lost 2 bases and J lost 3 bases. The CDR3 protein is CASSLRGGRVYEQYF. The DNA of the CDR3 is TGTGCCAGCAGCTTACGTGGCGGGAGGGTCTACGAGCAGTACTTC.

The CDR3 DNA is TGTGCCAGCAGTTCGGGACAGGGCTCCTACGAGCAGTACTTC. This sequence encodes CASSSGQGSYEQYF. J is TRBJ2-7 and V is TRBV28; 9 bases agree with TRBD1. Germline-derived CDR1 and CDR2 are MDHEN and SYDVKM. J gave up 0 bases and V 4 bases, and 1 base lay outside the gene matches. CDR3 length: 14 amino acids.

This chain links TRBV10-1 with TRBJ2-2; 7 nucleotides line up with TRBD2. The CDR3 length is 14 residues. CDR1 WNHNN and CDR2 SYGVQD come from the germline V gene (reference sequence). V shed 11 bases and J 4 bases; nucleotides not matched to a gene: 10. CDR3 in amino acids: CAPGGTLVTGELFF. The CDR3 region has the DNA TGCGCCCCGGGAGGCACTCTGGTCACCGGGGAGCTGTTTTTT.